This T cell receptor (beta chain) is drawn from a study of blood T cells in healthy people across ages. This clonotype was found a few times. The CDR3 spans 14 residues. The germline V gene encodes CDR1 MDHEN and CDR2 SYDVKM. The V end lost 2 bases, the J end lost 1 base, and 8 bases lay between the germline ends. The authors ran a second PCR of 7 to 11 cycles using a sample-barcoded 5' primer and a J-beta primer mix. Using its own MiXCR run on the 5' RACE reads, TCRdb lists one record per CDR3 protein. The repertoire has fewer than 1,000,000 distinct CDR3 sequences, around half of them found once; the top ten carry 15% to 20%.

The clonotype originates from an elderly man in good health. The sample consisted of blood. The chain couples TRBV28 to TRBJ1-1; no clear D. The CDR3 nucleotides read TGTGCCAGCAGTTTAACACTTTCGAACACTGAAGCTTTCTTT. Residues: CASSLTLSNTEAFF.